The next 20 T cell receptor beta chains were all read from a single sample in a study of T cells in Graves' hyperthyroidism and ophthalmopathy. From RNA transcripts, TCR beta CDR3 regions were amplified. The TCR CDR3 was amplified in a first-round RT-PCR using the HTBI primer set. In TCRdb, the multiplex PCR reads were re-called with MiXCR into one record per CDR3 protein. The top ten clones hold about a sixth of a sample with around 690,000 distinct CDR3 sequences, roughly 17% of them seen once. Specimen: blood. These receptors originate from a man aged 50-60 years with Graves' hyperthyroidism.

This clonotype has ten or more counts. The chain links TRBV7-3 to TRBJ1-1; tentatively, D is TRBD1 (6 bases). With 1 base removed from V and 8 bases from J, the gap between germline ends came to 11 bases. The germline V gene has CDR1 SGHTA and CDR2 FQGTGA. The CDR3 runs to 13 residues. In nucleotides, the CDR3 is TGTGCCAGCAGCTTAAACGGGGGGGCCGAAGCTTTCTTT. It encodes CASSLNGGAEAFF.

This clonotype showed up many times. The chain employs TRBV11-2 and TRBJ1-1; TRBD1 matches at 9 bases. V lost 3 bases and J lost 6; bases outside the gene matches: 5. CDR1 is SGHAT and CDR2 is FQNNGV in the germline V gene. There are 14 residues in the CDR3. CDR3: CASSFSQGAAEAFF. In DNA, the CDR3 is TGTGCCAGCAGCTTCTCACAGGGGGCGGCTGAAGCTTTCTTT.

This clonotype has a count of ten or more. The rearrangement uses TRBV7-9 and TRBJ1-1; 9 nucleotides agree with TRBD1. CDR3 size: 16 residues. With 2 bases clipped from V and 4 bases from J, the junction kept 8 bases outside the gene matches. Germline assignment: CDR1 SEHNR and CDR2 FQNEAQ (reference sequence). CDR3 nucleotides: TGTGCCAGCAGCTTACACAGGGGGCTGATGAGCACTGAAGCTTTCTTT. Translated: CASSLHRGLMSTEAFF.

J is TRBJ1-5 and V is TRBV4-1, with 8 bases identical to TRBD1. Germline CDR1 MGHRA, CDR2 YSYEKL. V dropped 0 bases and J dropped 7; count of bases not matched to a gene: 8. The CDR3 covers 16 residues. The CDR3 DNA sequence: TGCGCCAGCAGCCAAGAACCTGGACAGGGCGGCCAGCCCCAGCATTTT. It is translated as CASSQEPGQGGQPQHF.

This clonotype has ten or more counts. The chain employs TRBV28 and TRBJ1-1, with D hard to call. The germline gives CDR1 MDHEN, CDR2 SYDVKM. The germline V and J ends were trimmed by 2 bases and 6 bases, with 13 bases remaining between them. The CDR3 is made up of 14 amino acids. CDR3 coding DNA: TGTGCCAGCAGTTTAGGCCCGTTTGGAGCTGAAGCTTTCTTT. This sequence encodes CASSLGPFGAEAFF.

J is TRBJ2-7 and V is TRBV28; no clear D gene. The CDR3 is made up of 12 amino acids. Trimming took 2 bases from V and 9 from J, leaving 11 bases between them. Looked up from germline, CDR1 is MDHEN and CDR2 is SYDVKM. Here the CDR3 reads CASSLGLEVQYF. In DNA, the CDR3 is TGTGCCAGCAGTTTAGGCCTAGAAGTGCAGTACTTC.

This clonotype has a count of ten or more. The chain links TRBV24-1 to TRBJ2-5, with D maybe TRBD2 (6 bases). The CDR3 length is 16 residues. From germline, CDR1 is KGHDR and CDR2 SFDVKD. Trimming cost V 3 bases and J 1 base, with 14 bases left between them. CDR3: CATSDPVPGVQETQYF. The CDR3 coding sequence is TGTGCCACCAGTGATCCAGTGCCGGGAGTCCAAGAGACCCAGTACTTC.

Only a few counts were recorded for this clonotype. The chain couples TRBV28 to TRBJ2-1; D tentatively reads TRBD1 or TRBD2 (6 bases each). The CDR3 covers 12 residues. Between the trimmed V and J ends, which lost 8 bases and 9 bases, there was a span of 14 bases. The V gene's germline CDR1 is MDHEN and CDR2 SYDVKM. CDR3 amino acids: CASEGGFGEQFF. DNA for the CDR3: TGTGCCAGCGAGGGGGGTTTCGGTGAGCAGTTCTTC.

The V and J genes are TRBV4-1 and TRBJ1-1; 9 bases agree with TRBD1. CDR3 length: 16 amino acids. Germline CDR1 is MGHRA and CDR2 is YSYEKL. After removal of 4 bases from V and 1 base from J, the junction contained 7 bases not matched to a gene. The CDR3 protein is CASSPRQGEPNTEAFF. CDR3 DNA: TGCGCCAGCAGCCCGCGACAGGGGGAGCCGAACACTGAAGCTTTCTTT.

This clonotype was counted at least ten times. The chain carries TRBV10-3 and TRBJ2-3, with 11 bases aligning to TRBD2. V lost 3 bases and J lost 6; bases outside the gene matches: 8. Germline CDR1 ENHRY, CDR2 SYGVKD. This CDR3 is 16 amino acids long. CDR3 bases: TGTGCCATCAGTGATGTAGCGGGAGGGCCCAGGGATACGCAGTATTTT. It is translated as CAISDVAGGPRDTQYF.

CDR3 coding DNA: TGTGCCTGGAGTGTTCCTCCCAGGCGAAAGCTCTACAATGAGCAGTTCTTC. This codes for CAWSVPPRRKLYNEQFF. This rearrangement joins TRBV30 to TRBJ2-1, with no clear D. Trimming left V 0 bases short and J 3 bases short, with 18 bases between. In germline, CDR1 is GTSNPN, CDR2 SVGIG (reference sequence). The CDR3 totals 17 residues. The whole variable domain, remainder taken from reference TRBV30 and TRBJ2-1, is SQTIHQWPATLVQPVGSPLSLECTVEGTSNPNLYWYRQAAGRGLQLLFYSVGIGQISSEVPQNLSASRPQDRQFILSSKKLLLSDSGFYLCAWSVPPRRKLYNEQFFGPGTRLTVL.

Only a few counts were recorded for this clonotype. V usage is TRBV24-1 and J usage is TRBJ2-3, with unresolved D. Between the trimmed V and J ends, which lost 3 bases and 2 bases, there was a span of 11 bases. The CDR3 extends over 15 amino acids. Looked up from germline, CDR1 is KGHDR and CDR2 is SFDVKD. CDR3: CATSDRWGSTDTQYF. In nucleotides, the CDR3 is TGTGCCACCAGTGATCGTTGGGGTTCCACAGATACGCAGTATTTT.

On this clonotype itself: This may come from a read error, since a much larger clone is one base off. The J gene is TRBJ2-3, the V gene TRBV11-2, with 11 bases lining up with TRBD2. V lost 4 bases, J lost 8 bases, and 11 bases stayed unmatched. Germline CDR1 and CDR2: SGHAT and FQNNGV. The CDR3 covers 16 residues. Written as DNA, the CDR3 is TGTGCCAGCAGCTCGCTAGCGGGAGGTTTCGGAGGTACGCAGTATTTT. Protein: CASSSLAGGFGGTQYF.

This clonotype was seen only a few times. J is TRBJ2-7 and V is TRBV11-1; D is possibly TRBD2 (5 bases). The CDR3 is made up of 14 amino acids. The germline V gene has CDR1 SGHAT and CDR2 FQDESV (reference sequence). The ends were cut back, 6 bases at V and 3 bases at J, with 15 bases in the middle. The CDR3 is CASRPPGSGYEQYF. The CDR3 DNA is TGTGCCAGCAGGCCACCGGGGAGTGGCTACGAGCAGTACTTC.

The sample holds a few counts of this clonotype. J is TRBJ2-7 and V is TRBV4-3, with 14 bases lining up with TRBD2. V lost 3 bases to trimming and J lost 6 bases; unmatched junction nucleotides: 7. The CDR3 has 16 amino acids. Germline values: CDR1 LGHNA, CDR2 YSLEER. This chain's CDR3 is CASSHRGTSGSAEQYF. In DNA form, the CDR3 reads TGCGCCAGCAGCCATCGAGGGACTAGCGGGAGTGCCGAGCAGTACTTC.

This clonotype was recorded at least ten times. The V and J genes are TRBV28 and TRBJ2-7, with unresolved D. The CDR3 length is 15 residues. The germline gives CDR1 MDHEN, CDR2 SYDVKM. V was shortened by 6 bases and J by 6 bases, with 21 bases between the two germline ends. Here the CDR3 DNA reads TGTGCCAGCAGGCTACCGAGGAAAAAGTTCGGCGAGCAGTACTTC. Translated, it gives CASRLPRKKFGEQYF.

This clonotype occurred a few times. This chain joins TRBV10-1 and TRBJ1-3; D is possibly TRBD1 (5 bases). Germline loops: CDR1 WNHNN, CDR2 SYGVQD (reference sequence). Trimming pared 2 bases from V and 0 bases from J, leaving 8 bases between. The CDR3 consists of 15 residues. DNA for the CDR3: TGCGCCAGCAGTGAGGACAGCCGCTCTGGAAACACCATATATTTT. Translating it yields CASSEDSRSGNTIYF.

The V and J genes are TRBV4-3 and TRBJ2-2; 10 bases line up with TRBD2. Germline V CDR1 and CDR2: LGHNA, YSLEER. This CDR3 region has 16 residues. Trimming cost V 1 base and J 13 bases; bases outside gene matches: 12. The CDR3 DNA follows: TGCGCCAGCAGCCAAGCTAGCGGGAGTCATCGGGGAGGGCTGTTTTTT. It translates to CASSQASGSHRGGLFF.

There are many counts of this clonotype. The chain has TRBV28 and TRBJ1-5, with D possibly being TRBD1 (5 bases). The V end was cut by 3 bases, the J end by 3 bases, with 15 bases between. The CDR3 extends over 16 amino acids. Germline V gene lookup returns CDR1 MDHEN and CDR2 SYDVKM. CDR3 nucleotides: TGTGCCAGCAGTTTCCCCGGGGGACGGACCAATCAGCCCCAGCATTTT. Its translation: CASSFPGGRTNQPQHF.

This chain joins TRBV9 and TRBJ1-2; D unresolved. V shed 5 bases and J shed 3 bases, with 11 bases lying between them. This CDR3 comprises 13 residues. Germline V gene sequence: CDR1 SGDLS, CDR2 YYNGEE. CDR3 coding DNA: TGTGCCAGCAGTAGTCAGGTCGACTATGGCTACACCTTC. It is translated as CASSSQVDYGYTF.